Each of the 14 T cell receptor beta chains below was sequenced from the same sample in a study of metastatic and nonmetastatic thyroid tumors. All patients reached thyroid surgery having received no treatment beforehand. TCRdb ran MiXCR on the PCR reads. The data contain roughly 72,000 clones, roughly a sixth of them singletons. The specimen was blood. The origin of the receptors is a female donor with papillary thyroid cancer or a benign thyroid nodule (not recorded which). Some clones in this sample may be carry-over from other donors' samples.

This clone was seen a handful of times. The rearrangement links TRBV30 to TRBJ1-2, with D perhaps TRBD1 (5 bases). V was shortened by 0 bases and J by 7 bases, with 12 bases between the two germline ends. Germline assignment: CDR1 GTSNPN and CDR2 SVGIG (reference sequence). The CDR3 runs to 13 residues. CDR3 protein: CAWSVGAGSGYTF. The CDR3 nucleotides are TGTGCCTGGAGTGTTGGGGCAGGGTCTGGCTACACCTTC.

The rearrangement uses TRBV7-8 and TRBJ1-6; 8 nucleotides line up with TRBD1. Germline V gene data show CDR1 as SGHVS and CDR2 as FQNEAQ. With 4 bases clipped from V and 10 bases from J, the junction kept 9 bases outside the gene matches. There are 15 residues in the CDR3. CDR3 loop: CASSSQTGEGSPLHF. The DNA for the CDR3 is TGTGCCAGCAGCTCCCAGACAGGGGAAGGATCACCCCTCCACTTT.

The chain links TRBV20-1 to TRBJ2-7; TRBD1 agrees at 9 bases. Germline assignment: CDR1 DFQATT and CDR2 SNEGSKA (reference sequence). J gave up 2 bases and V 6 bases, and 8 bases lay outside the gene matches. The CDR3 sequence is 14 residues long. DNA of the CDR3: TGCAGTGCCATGAGGGACAGGGCACCCTACGAGCAGTACTTC. Its translation: CSAMRDRAPYEQYF.

This clone was seen at least ten times. The gene calls are TRBV6-6 and TRBJ1-5, with D unresolved. The CDR3 sequence is 17 residues long. CDR1 and CDR2 (germline): MNHNY, SVGAGI (reference sequence). Deletions cut 0 bases from V and 3 bases from J, with 15 bases between. The CDR3 nucleotides read TGTGCCAGCAGTTACTCTACGACCGGACTCCTCAATCAGCCCCAGCATTTT. It specifies CASSYSTTGLLNQPQHF.

This clone was counted at least ten times. The chain couples TRBV25-1 to TRBJ2-7; 8 bases fit TRBD1. Germline assignment: CDR1 MGHDK and CDR2 SYGVNS. This CDR3 is 14 amino acids long. V gave up 3 bases and J gave up 3 bases; unmatched junction bases: 4. CDR3 DNA sequence: TGTGCCAGCAGTGACGACAGGGGAAACTACGAGCAGTACTTC. This translates into CASSDDRGNYEQYF.

V is TRBV7-8 and J is TRBJ1-6; D is possibly TRBD1 (5 bases). V was trimmed by 4 bases and J by 6 bases, leaving 7 bases between them. CDR1 and CDR2 from the germline V gene are SGHVS and FQNEAQ. This CDR3 region has 13 residues. DNA for the CDR3: TGTGCCAGCAGCTCGGGGCCTAATTCACCCCTCCACTTT. It translates to CASSSGPNSPLHF.

The chain couples TRBV9 to TRBJ2-1, with D tentatively TRBD2 (5 bases). Trimming pared 4 bases from V and 7 bases from J, leaving 12 bases between. CDR3 length: 13 amino acids. Germline values: CDR1 SGDLS, CDR2 YYNGEE. This chain's CDR3 is CASSPRSGNEQFF. CDR3 nucleotides: TGTGCCAGCAGCCCACGAAGCGGAAATGAGCAGTTCTTC.

This clone was observed a handful of times. The rearrangement uses TRBV12-3 or TRBV12-4 and TRBJ1-1, with D hard to call. The germline V and J ends were trimmed by 7 bases and 1 base, with 10 bases remaining between them. There are 13 residues in the CDR3. The CDR3 here is CASKLSGNTEAFF. The CDR3 DNA follows: TGTGCCAGCAAACTCTCAGGGAACACTGAAGCTTTCTTT.

This clone was counted ten times or more. The chain is built from TRBV7-9 and TRBJ2-7, with unresolved D. This CDR3 has 11 residues. Germline CDR1 is SEHNR and CDR2 is FQNEAQ (reference sequence). The ends were cut back, 4 bases at V and 3 bases at J, with 4 bases in the middle. Here the CDR3 reads CASSSNYEQYF. CDR3 coding DNA: TGTGCCAGCAGCTCGAACTACGAGCAGTACTTC.

This clone turned up a few times. The gene calls are TRBV12-3 or TRBV12-4 and TRBJ2-7; 7 positions match TRBD1. The CDR3 covers 14 residues. V shed 5 bases and J 3 bases; nucleotides not matched to a gene: 7. The chain's CDR3 is CASSPGTADYEQYF. CDR3 DNA: TGTGCCAGCAGTCCCGGGACAGCCGACTACGAGCAGTACTTC.

This clone was seen many times. The gene calls are TRBV9 and TRBJ1-2; the D is unclear. The CDR3 runs 15 residues. With 0 bases removed from V and 8 bases from J, the gap between germline ends came to 17 bases. The germline V gene encodes CDR1 SGDLS and CDR2 YYNGEE. The CDR3 spells CASSVGFRGAEGYTF. The DNA for the CDR3 is TGTGCCAGCAGCGTAGGATTTCGGGGAGCTGAGGGCTACACCTTC.

This clone was seen a few times. The chain employs TRBV12-3 or TRBV12-4 and TRBJ2-3, with D possibly being TRBD2 (5 bases). The CDR3 contains 14 residues. The ends were cut back, 5 bases at V and 11 bases at J, with 20 bases in the middle. This chain's CDR3 is CASSPLSGAYEQYF. CDR3 DNA: TGTGCCAGCAGTCCTCTCAGCGGAGCCTACGAGCAGTATTTT.

The sample holds a few counts of this clone. The chain joins TRBV27 to TRBJ2-7; D gene unclear. The CDR3 is 14 residues long. Germline V gene lookup returns CDR1 MNHEY and CDR2 SMNVEV (reference sequence). The V end was cut by 5 bases, the J end by 0 bases, with 11 bases between. The CDR3 DNA follows: TGTGCCAGCAGTGTCAGCGAAATCTCCTACGAGCAGTACTTC. Amino acid sequence: CASSVSEISYEQYF.

This clone showed up many times. Here the CDR3 reads CASSQDGQGGTEAFF. CDR3 bases: TGTGCCAGCAGCCAAGATGGGCAGGGCGGGACTGAAGCTTTCTTT. The chain recombines TRBV3-1 with TRBJ1-1; tentative D call: TRBD1 (5 bases). This CDR3 comprises 15 residues. Trimming removed 0 bases at V and 5 bases at J, with 13 bases between. CDR1 is LGHDT and CDR2 is YNNKEL in the germline V gene (reference sequence).